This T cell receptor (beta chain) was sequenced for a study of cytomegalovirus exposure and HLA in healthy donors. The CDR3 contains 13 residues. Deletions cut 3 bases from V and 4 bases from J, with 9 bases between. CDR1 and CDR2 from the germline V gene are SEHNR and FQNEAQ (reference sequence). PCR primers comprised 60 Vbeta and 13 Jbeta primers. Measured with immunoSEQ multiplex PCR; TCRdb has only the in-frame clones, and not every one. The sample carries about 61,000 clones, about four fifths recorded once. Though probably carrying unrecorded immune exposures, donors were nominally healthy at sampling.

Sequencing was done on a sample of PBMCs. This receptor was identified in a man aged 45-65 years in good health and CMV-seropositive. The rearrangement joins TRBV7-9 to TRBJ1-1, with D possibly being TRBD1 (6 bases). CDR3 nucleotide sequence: TGTGCCAGCAGCTTGGGGGCCCTCACTGAAGCTTTCTTT. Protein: CASSLGALTEAFF.